This TCR beta chain stems from a study of Tregs in tolerant kidney transplant recipients. The V end was cut by 2 bases, the J end by 1 base, with 12 bases between. There are 15 residues in the CDR3. Germline CDR1 reads SEHNR; CDR2 reads FQNEAQ (reference sequence). Libraries were prepared by immunoSEQ multiplex PCR; TCRdb keeps only in-frame clonotypes and omits some of them. This sample has about 240,000 clones, with about 80% found just once. J is TRBJ2-7 and V is TRBV7-9, with D possibly matching TRBD1 (6 bases). This sequence was found in a human donor in good health. Sequencing was performed on CD4+ T cells from blood. The CDR3 protein is CASSLLGQKSYEQYF. DNA of the CDR3: TGTGCCAGCAGCTTACTGGGACAAAAATCCTACGAGCAGTACTTC. Together with reference TRBV7-9 and TRBJ2-7, the CDR3 gives the full variable domain: DTGVSQNPRHKITKRGQNVTFRCDPISEHNRLYWYRQTLGQGPEFLTYFQNEAQLEKSRLLSDRFSAERPKGSFSTLEIQRTEQGDSAMYLCASSLLGQKSYEQYFGPGTRLTVT.